The 22 T cell receptor beta chains listed next were all sequenced from one sample in a study of beta chain features in type 1 diabetes. Every isolated RNA sample was fully reverse transcribed, so sequencing captured expressed TCRB transcripts. Using immunoSEQ multiplex PCR, the repertoire was profiled, and TCRdb retains in-frame clones only, with some absent. Found here are more than 300,000 clones, 6.5% to 10% of them singletons; the top ten hold less than 0.45%. The sequenced sample consisted of central memory CD4+ T cells from blood. The receptor set was obtained from a woman aged 18-29 years in good health.

This clone has just a few counts. J is TRBJ2-6 and V is TRBV29-1; a possible D gene is TRBD1 (6 bases). V was clipped by 7 bases and J by 6 bases, with 13 bases between them. The germline V gene encodes CDR1 SQVTM and CDR2 ANQGSEA. The CDR3 loop spans 13 amino acids. The CDR3 sequence is CSARTEQANVLTF. CDR3 in DNA: TGCAGCGCAAGGACAGAACAGGCCAACGTCCTGACTTTC.

This clone was seen more than once but under ten times. This chain uses TRBV6-6 with TRBJ1-2, with no clear D. This CDR3 is 11 amino acids long. Looked up from germline, CDR1 is MNHNY and CDR2 is SVGAGI (reference sequence). V was pared by 7 bases and J by 4 bases, with 7 bases between. The CDR3 region has the DNA TGTGCCAGCATCGGACTCTATGGCTACACCTTC. Residues: CASIGLYGYTF.

This clone was detected many times. The V and J genes are TRBV9 and TRBJ1-1; no reliable D call. Looked up from germline, CDR1 is SGDLS and CDR2 is YYNGEE. CDR3 size: 15 residues. V was trimmed by 2 bases and J by 6 bases, leaving 17 bases between them. CDR3 nucleotide sequence: TGTGCCAGCAGCGTCGTCTCCCACGCCTTCGCTGAAGCTTTCTTT. Protein: CASSVVSHAFAEAFF.

This clone was picked up many times. CDR3 sequence reads: CASSFGGYSHTEAFF. In DNA, the CDR3 is TGTGCCAGCAGTTTTGGAGGGTATAGTCACACTGAAGCTTTCTTT. This chain connects TRBV28 to TRBJ1-1; no definite D call. V lost 3 bases, J lost 3 bases, and 14 bases lay in between. The CDR3 has 15 amino acids. CDR1 MDHEN and CDR2 SYDVKM come from the germline V gene.

Only a few counts were recorded for this clone. This rearrangement joins TRBV18 to TRBJ2-5; D is uncertain. This CDR3 is built from 17 residues. V was cut by 1 base and J by 3 bases, with 18 bases left in between. CDR1 is KGHSH, CDR2 LQKENI, per germline. CDR3 residues: CASSPQAWEGVEETQYF. CDR3 DNA sequence: TGTGCCAGCTCACCACAGGCATGGGAAGGAGTCGAAGAGACCCAGTACTTC.

This clone was detected ten times or more. V gene TRBV18 combines with J gene TRBJ1-1; D remains unclear. The germline gives CDR1 KGHSH, CDR2 LQKENI. Deletions cut 0 bases from V and 1 base from J, with 9 bases between. The CDR3 is made up of 15 amino acids. The CDR3 sequence: CASSPPTAANTEAFF. The CDR3 nucleotides read TGTGCCAGCTCACCACCTACAGCCGCGAACACTGAAGCTTTCTTT.

V is TRBV4-2 and J is TRBJ1-2; tentatively, D is TRBD1 (6 bases). Germline V gene data show CDR1 as LGHNA and CDR2 as YNFKEQ. The length of the CDR3 is 16 residues. Trimming took off 4 bases at V and 10 bases at J, with 25 bases between the two ends. The CDR3 loop reads CASSRDVGGHRVSYTF. As DNA, the CDR3 is TGTGCCAGCAGCCGTGATGTAGGGGGACATAGGGTCTCCTACACCTTC.

This clone was observed a few times. This rearrangement joins TRBV27 to TRBJ1-1, with D possibly being TRBD1 (6 bases). The CDR3 contains 15 residues. Trimming cost V 1 base and J 1 base, with 10 bases left between them. The V gene's germline CDR1 is MNHEY and CDR2 SMNVEV (reference sequence). The CDR3 DNA reads TGTGCCAGCAGTTTATGGGGGCCGGCGAACACTGAAGCTTTCTTT. Protein product: CASSLWGPANTEAFF.

V and J are TRBV5-1 and TRBJ2-7; D not certain. V was cut by 8 bases and J by 1 base, with 37 bases left in between. The CDR3 is 21 amino acids. CDR1 SGHRS and CDR2 YFSETQ come from the germline V gene. Here the CDR3 reads CASLGAPPYPRASHHSYEQYF. In DNA, the CDR3 is TGCGCCAGTCTAGGAGCCCCTCCTTATCCGCGCGCGTCCCATCATTCCTACGAGCAGTACTTC. The full variable domain, rest sourced from reference TRBV5-1 and TRBJ2-7, is KAGVTQTPRYLIKTRGQQVTLSCSPISGHRSVSWYQQTPGQGLQFLFEYFSETQRNKGNFPGRFSGRQFSNSRSEMNVSTLELGDSALYLCASLGAPPYPRASHHSYEQYFGPGTRLTVT.

In this sample, this clone turned up a few times. The CDR3 DNA is TGTGCCAGCAGCCGCGCTGGGGCACTAAGCACTGAAGCTTTCTTT. It yields the protein CASSRAGALSTEAFF. J is TRBJ1-1 and V is TRBV4-2; D is perhaps TRBD1 (5 bases). Trimming removed 4 bases from V and 4 bases from J, with 16 bases in between. The CDR3 spans 15 residues. The germline gives CDR1 LGHNA, CDR2 YNFKEQ.

This clone occurred a few times. The chain couples TRBV6-1 to TRBJ2-3, with unresolved D. Germline assignment: CDR1 MNHNS and CDR2 SASEGT. Trimming pared 1 base from V and 7 bases from J, leaving 6 bases between. The CDR3 is made up of 12 amino acids. Here the CDR3 reads CASSEVGNTQYF. In DNA form, the CDR3 reads TGTGCCAGCAGTGAAGTGGGGAATACGCAGTATTTT.

The genes are TRBV4-2 and TRBJ1-2; possibly TRBD1 for D (5 bases). The CDR3 consists of 13 residues. Germline V gene sequence: CDR1 LGHNA, CDR2 YNFKEQ. Trimming removed 0 bases from V and 9 bases from J, with 11 bases in between. The CDR3 sequence is CASSQEIGGSYTF. The CDR3 DNA reads TGTGCCAGCAGCCAAGAAATCGGGGGTAGCTACACCTTC.

This clone was detected ten times or more. The chain carries TRBV28 and TRBJ1-5, with D tentatively TRBD1 (5 bases). Germline-derived CDR1 and CDR2 are MDHEN and SYDVKM. This CDR3 region has 15 residues. The V end lost 0 bases, the J end lost 3 bases, and 9 bases lay between the germline ends. The CDR3 spells CASSLWGHDNQPQHF. CDR3 in DNA: TGTGCCAGCAGTTTATGGGGGCATGACAATCAGCCCCAGCATTTT.

The rearrangement links TRBV15 to TRBJ2-7; D is unresolved. The CDR3 extends over 12 amino acids. With 1 base removed from V and 2 bases from J, the gap between germline ends came to 3 bases. Germline CDR1 and CDR2: LNHNV and YYDKDF (reference sequence). Here the CDR3 DNA reads TGTGCCACCAGCAGAGGGACCTACGAGCAGTACTTC. Protein: CATSRGTYEQYF.

This clone was recorded a few times. This may stem from a read error, because a much larger clone lies one nucleotide away. CDR3 DNA sequence: TGCGCCAGCAGCCAAGGTGGACAGGGCAATGAAAAACTGTTTTTT. Translated, it gives CASSQGGQGNEKLFF. This sequence joins TRBV4-1 and TRBJ1-4; TRBD1 matches at 8 bases. Looked up from germline, CDR1 is MGHRA and CDR2 is YSYEKL. The V gene end was trimmed by 1 base and the J gene end by 5 bases; junction bases not matched to a gene: 3. The CDR3 has 15 residues.

The J gene is TRBJ2-7, the V gene TRBV7-8, with TRBD2 matching 7 bases. Losses at the gene ends were 2 bases for V and 2 bases for J; bases not matched to a gene: 6. CDR1 and CDR2 (germline): SGHVS, FQNEAQ. The CDR3 sequence is 15 residues long. The CDR3 DNA reads as TGTGCCAGCAGCTTATCCGAGCGGGGCCCCTACGAGCAGTACTTC. Encoded protein: CASSLSERGPYEQYF.

This clone was detected ten times or more. The chain recombines TRBV6-6 with TRBJ2-6; D is ambiguous. Germline V CDR1 and CDR2: MNHNY, SVGAGI (reference sequence). Between the trimmed V and J ends, which lost 0 bases and 2 bases, there was a span of 5 bases. The CDR3 has 15 residues. CDR3 in DNA: TGTGCCAGCAGTTACTCCGGACCTGGGGCCAACGTCCTGACTTTC. Its translation is CASSYSGPGANVLTF.

This clone was detected a few times. This specimen includes other DNA sequences encoding the same CDR3. This rearrangement joins TRBV18 to TRBJ2-3, with D unresolved. The V and J ends lost 3 bases and 2 bases respectively, with 6 bases between them. From germline, CDR1 is KGHSH and CDR2 LQKENI. The CDR3 extends over 13 amino acids. CDR3 amino acids: CASSPQNTDTQYF. The CDR3 bases are TGTGCCAGCTCACCGCAGAACACAGATACGCAGTATTTT.

This clone was observed a few times. The chain links TRBV28 to TRBJ2-7; 8 nucleotides agree with TRBD2. This CDR3 is 11 amino acids long. Germline trimming cut 10 bases from V and 6 bases from J; bases unmatched to any gene: 5. CDR1 and CDR2 (germline): MDHEN, SYDVKM. CDR3 DNA sequence: TGTGCCACCGGTCGGGGGGGCGAGCAGTACTTC. Encoded protein: CATGRGGEQYF.

A few counts support this clone. The chain carries TRBV7-9 and TRBJ2-1, with a tentative D call TRBD2 (6 bases). The CDR3 totals 15 residues. CDR1 and CDR2 from the germline V gene are SEHNR and FQNEAQ (reference sequence). Trimming took off 3 bases at V and 2 bases at J, with 11 bases between the two ends. CDR3 protein: CASSFGRDPYNEQFF. In DNA, the CDR3 is TGTGCCAGCAGCTTCGGGCGGGATCCCTACAATGAGCAGTTCTTC.

This clone was found a few times. This chain joins TRBV18 and TRBJ2-3; 8 positions agree with TRBD1. This CDR3 has 16 amino acids. Germline CDR1 reads KGHSH; CDR2 reads LQKENI. The ends lost 3 bases at V and 0 bases at J; junction bases unmatched: 5. CDR3 bases: TGTGCCAGCTCACCTAACAGGGGGTTGAGCACAGATACGCAGTATTTT. This gives the protein CASSPNRGLSTDTQYF.

This clone turned up a few times. The V gene is TRBV7-2, the J gene TRBJ2-1, with D perhaps TRBD1 (7 bases). V gave up 6 bases and J gave up 4 bases, with 28 bases separating them. The CDR3 contains 19 residues. Germline CDR1 reads SGHTA; CDR2 reads FQGNSA. The CDR3 region is CASSQRRLGGDGRYNEQFF. The CDR3 DNA reads TGTGCCAGCAGTCAAAGGCGGCTAGGGGGCGATGGGAGGTACAATGAGCAGTTCTTC.